Listed below are T cell receptor beta chains from one sample, sequenced in a study of shared clonotypes between healthy human individuals. The method was immunoSEQ multiplex PCR; TCRdb's version includes in-frame clones alone and lacks a portion of them. Among some 1,400,000 clones listed, approximately 96% were seen once. The sequenced sample consisted of naive CD4+ T cells sorted from blood. The origin of the receptors is a man aged 30 to 39 in good health. Each CDR3 is given with its conserved first and last residue. D genes are given only for firm matches. Rows give clone size only sometimes, using once, few, many, or a class for an expanded clone.

j_call: TRBJ2-1
v_call: TRBV28
clone_size: NA
d_call: TRBD1
cdr3_aa: CASSFLGQGRNEQFF
cdr3_nt: TGTGCCAGCAGTTTTCTGGGACAGGGGCGGAATGAGCAGTTCTTC

j_call: TRBJ2-5
v_call: TRBV11-3
clone_size: NA
d_call: TRBD2
cdr3_aa: CASSLSGLAGETQYF
cdr3_nt: TGTGCCAGCAGCTTGTCGGGACTAGCGGGAGAGACCCAGTACTTC

j_call: TRBJ2-1
v_call: TRBV5-1
clone_size: NA
d_call: NA
cdr3_aa: CASSMGVRPDEQFF
cdr3_nt: TGCGCCAGCAGCATGGGGGTCCGGCCAGACGAGCAGTTCTTC

j_call: TRBJ2-3
v_call: TRBV7-9
clone_size: NA
d_call: TRBD1
cdr3_aa: CASSLVGTGTDTQYF
cdr3_nt: TGTGCCAGCAGCTTAGTTGGGACAGGGACAGATACGCAGTATTTT

j_call: TRBJ2-5
v_call: TRBV5-1
clone_size: NA
d_call: NA
cdr3_aa: CASSTWLVQQETQYF
cdr3_nt: TGCGCCAGCAGCACTTGGTTGGTACAACAAGAGACCCAGTACTTC

j_call: TRBJ2-1
v_call: TRBV9
clone_size: once
d_call: TRBD2
cdr3_aa: CASSAQLAGEYNEQFF
cdr3_nt: TGTGCCAGCAGCGCACAACTAGCGGGGGAATACAATGAGCAGTTCTTC

j_call: TRBJ2-5
v_call: TRBV9
clone_size: NA
d_call: NA
cdr3_aa: CASSVAGQGRRETQYF
cdr3_nt: TGTGCCAGCAGCGTAGCTGGGCAGGGGAGGAGGGAGACCCAGTACTTC

j_call: TRBJ2-3
v_call: TRBV15
clone_size: NA
d_call: NA
cdr3_aa: CATSRVLTESTDTQYF
cdr3_nt: TGTGCCACCAGCAGAGTCTTGACTGAGAGCACAGATACGCAGTATTTT

j_call: TRBJ1-3
v_call: TRBV5-4
clone_size: NA
d_call: NA
cdr3_aa: CASSFGRDSGNTIYF
cdr3_nt: TGTGCCAGCAGCTTCGGGAGGGACTCTGGAAACACCATATATTTT

j_call: TRBJ2-1
v_call: TRBV23-1
clone_size: NA
d_call: TRBD2
cdr3_aa: CASSLRRIAGNEQFF
cdr3_nt: TGCGCCAGCAGTCTCCGAAGGATAGCGGGCAATGAGCAGTTCTTC

j_call: TRBJ2-6
v_call: TRBV5-4
clone_size: NA
d_call: NA
cdr3_aa: CASTTRGSGANVLTF
cdr3_nt: TGTGCCAGCACCACAAGGGGGTCTGGGGCCAACGTCCTGACTTTC

j_call: TRBJ2-7
v_call: TRBV5-1
clone_size: once
d_call: NA
cdr3_aa: CASSVSYEQYF
cdr3_nt: TGCGCCAGCAGCGTCTCCTACGAGCAGTACTTC

j_call: TRBJ2-5
v_call: TRBV6-1
clone_size: NA
d_call: NA
cdr3_aa: CASSDLGRAQRETQYF
cdr3_nt: TGTGCCAGCAGTGATTTGGGCAGGGCCCAGCGAGAGACCCAGTACTTC

j_call: TRBJ2-3
v_call: TRBV5-1
clone_size: NA
d_call: TRBD1
cdr3_aa: CASSWDRTRGRTDTQYF
cdr3_nt: TGCGCCAGCAGCTGGGACAGAACCCGCGGTCGGACAGATACGCAGTATTTT

j_call: TRBJ1-1
v_call: TRBV2
clone_size: NA
d_call: NA
cdr3_aa: CASSERGTSEAFF
cdr3_nt: TGTGCCAGCAGTGAAAGGGGAACAAGTGAAGCTTTCTTT

j_call: TRBJ2-1
v_call: TRBV11-2
clone_size: NA
d_call: TRBD2
cdr3_aa: CASSLQSGNGHEQFF
cdr3_nt: TGTGCCAGCAGCTTGCAAAGCGGGAACGGTCATGAGCAGTTCTTC

j_call: TRBJ1-5
v_call: TRBV6-6
clone_size: NA
d_call: NA
cdr3_aa: CASSYSLNQPQHF
cdr3_nt: TGTGCCAGCAGTTACTCTCTGAATCAGCCCCAGCATTTT

j_call: TRBJ2-7
v_call: TRBV19
clone_size: NA
d_call: TRBD1
cdr3_aa: CASSIPGQGGEQYF
cdr3_nt: TGTGCCAGTAGTATTCCGGGACAGGGTGGCGAGCAGTACTTC

j_call: TRBJ2-7
v_call: TRBV6-5
clone_size: NA
d_call: TRBD2
cdr3_aa: CAVTHSGPTYEQYF
cdr3_nt: TGTGCCGTCACCCATAGCGGGCCCACCTACGAGCAGTACTTC

j_call: TRBJ2-7
v_call: TRBV19
clone_size: NA
d_call: TRBD2
cdr3_aa: CASRRTSNSYEQYF
cdr3_nt: TGTGCCAGTAGGAGGACTAGCAACTCCTACGAGCAGTACTTC

j_call: TRBJ2-7
v_call: TRBV7-2
clone_size: NA
d_call: NA
cdr3_aa: CASSLRRGAYEQYF
cdr3_nt: TGTGCCAGCAGCTTAAGGCGGGGTGCCTACGAGCAGTACTTC

j_call: TRBJ1-4
v_call: TRBV28
clone_size: NA
d_call: NA
cdr3_aa: CASMRGADEKLFF
cdr3_nt: TGTGCCAGCATGAGGGGTGCGGATGAAAAACTGTTTTTT

j_call: TRBJ2-7
v_call: TRBV7-9
clone_size: NA
d_call: TRBD1
cdr3_aa: CASSLIRAGGSYEQYF
cdr3_nt: TGTGCCAGCAGCTTGATTAGGGCAGGGGGCTCCTACGAGCAGTACTTC

j_call: TRBJ1-5
v_call: TRBV28
clone_size: NA
d_call: NA
cdr3_aa: CASEPALANQPQHF
cdr3_nt: TGTGCCAGCGAGCCGGCATTGGCGAATCAGCCCCAGCATTTT

j_call: TRBJ2-5
v_call: TRBV9
clone_size: NA
d_call: NA
cdr3_aa: CASTWGVGQETQYF
cdr3_nt: TGTGCCAGCACCTGGGGGGTTGGGCAAGAGACCCAGTACTTC

j_call: TRBJ2-3
v_call: TRBV9
clone_size: once
d_call: NA
cdr3_aa: CASSVDDPGGLSDTQYF
cdr3_nt: TGTGCCAGCAGCGTCGATGACCCTGGCGGACTCTCGGATACGCAGTATTTT

j_call: TRBJ2-3
v_call: TRBV9
clone_size: NA
d_call: TRBD1
cdr3_aa: CASSKGQGMVGTDTQYF
cdr3_nt: TGTGCCAGCAGCAAGGGACAGGGGATGGTGGGCACAGATACGCAGTATTTT

j_call: TRBJ2-2
v_call: TRBV11-3
clone_size: NA
d_call: TRBD2
cdr3_aa: CASSLVVGLAGTGELFF
cdr3_nt: TGTGCCAGCAGCTTAGTGGTCGGACTAGCTGGCACCGGGGAGCTGTTTTTT

j_call: TRBJ2-1
v_call: TRBV5-1
clone_size: NA
d_call: TRBD2
cdr3_aa: CASSLYASGRNEQFF
cdr3_nt: TGCGCCAGCAGCTTGTATGCTAGCGGGAGAAATGAGCAGTTCTTC

j_call: TRBJ1-4
v_call: TRBV10-3
clone_size: NA
d_call: NA
cdr3_aa: CAISDSRGRDNEKLFF
cdr3_nt: TGTGCCATCAGTGATTCGCGGGGGCGCGATAATGAAAAACTGTTTTTT

j_call: TRBJ2-7
v_call: TRBV6-5
clone_size: NA
d_call: NA
cdr3_aa: CASSYSSDPVEQYF
cdr3_nt: TGTGCCAGCAGTTACTCGTCGGACCCCGTGGAGCAGTACTTC

j_call: TRBJ2-7
v_call: TRBV4-1
clone_size: NA
d_call: TRBD2
cdr3_aa: CASSQPSSGGMYEQYF
cdr3_nt: TGCGCCAGCAGCCAACCATCTAGCGGGGGGATGTACGAGCAGTACTTC

j_call: TRBJ2-5
v_call: TRBV7-2
clone_size: NA
d_call: NA
cdr3_aa: CASSLVVRTRETQYF
cdr3_nt: TGTGCCAGCAGCTTAGTCGTCAGGACAAGGGAGACCCAGTACTTC

j_call: TRBJ1-5
v_call: TRBV7-9
clone_size: NA
d_call: NA
cdr3_aa: CASSSETSTGSQPQHF
cdr3_nt: TGTGCCAGCAGCTCAGAAACAAGTACGGGAAGTCAGCCCCAGCATTTT

j_call: TRBJ2-6
v_call: TRBV11-2
clone_size: NA
d_call: TRBD1
cdr3_aa: CASSHYRTGLSGANVLTF
cdr3_nt: TGTGCCAGCAGCCACTACAGGACAGGCCTCTCTGGGGCCAACGTCCTGACTTTC

j_call: TRBJ1-4
v_call: TRBV6-5
clone_size: NA
d_call: TRBD1
cdr3_aa: CASSNTGTGYEKLFF
cdr3_nt: TGTGCCAGCAGTAATACCGGGACAGGGTATGAAAAACTGTTTTTT

j_call: TRBJ2-1
v_call: TRBV29-1
clone_size: NA
d_call: TRBD1
cdr3_aa: CSVVARGRNNEQFF
cdr3_nt: TGCAGCGTTGTGGCCAGGGGGCGTAATAATGAGCAGTTCTTC

j_call: TRBJ2-3
v_call: TRBV2
clone_size: NA
d_call: TRBD1
cdr3_aa: CASSFLGTVTDTQYF
cdr3_nt: TGTGCCAGCAGTTTCCTCGGGACAGTCACAGATACGCAGTATTTT

j_call: TRBJ1-3
v_call: TRBV9
clone_size: NA
d_call: NA
cdr3_aa: CASSETVASSGNTIYF
cdr3_nt: TGTGCCAGCAGCGAGACAGTCGCAAGCTCTGGAAACACCATATATTTT

j_call: TRBJ2-7
v_call: TRBV5-1
clone_size: NA
d_call: TRBD2
cdr3_aa: CASSLASSGRLWGYEQYF
cdr3_nt: TGCGCCAGCAGCTTGGCCTCTAGCGGGAGATTGTGGGGTTACGAGCAGTACTTC

j_call: TRBJ2-2
v_call: TRBV27
clone_size: NA
d_call: TRBD2
cdr3_aa: CASSLLPLKAGPVGELFF
cdr3_nt: TGTGCCAGCAGTTTATTGCCCCTAAAAGCGGGGCCTGTCGGGGAGCTGTTTTTT

j_call: TRBJ1-5
v_call: TRBV7-9
clone_size: NA
d_call: NA
cdr3_aa: CASSLPGRNQPQHF
cdr3_nt: TGTGCCAGCAGCCTTCCGGGACGGAATCAGCCCCAGCATTTT

j_call: TRBJ2-3
v_call: TRBV7-6
clone_size: NA
d_call: NA
cdr3_aa: CASSLGSADTQYF
cdr3_nt: TGTGCCAGCAGCTTAGGTTCGGCAGATACGCAGTATTTT

j_call: TRBJ2-7
v_call: TRBV6-6
clone_size: NA
d_call: NA
cdr3_aa: CASSPLGVGSYEQYF
cdr3_nt: TGTGCCAGCAGTCCCCTAGGTGTGGGCTCCTACGAGCAGTACTTC

j_call: TRBJ2-3
v_call: TRBV7-6
clone_size: NA
d_call: TRBD2
cdr3_aa: CASSPKTSGLADTQYF
cdr3_nt: TGTGCCAGCAGCCCGAAGACTAGCGGCCTGGCAGATACGCAGTATTTT

j_call: TRBJ2-1
v_call: TRBV27
clone_size: NA
d_call: TRBD2
cdr3_aa: CASSGLAGDNEQFF
cdr3_nt: TGTGCCAGCAGCGGACTAGCGGGGGACAATGAGCAGTTCTTC

j_call: TRBJ2-7
v_call: TRBV5-4
clone_size: NA
d_call: NA
cdr3_aa: CASSLWGFTTYEQYF
cdr3_nt: TGTGCCAGCAGCTTGTGGGGGTTTACTACCTACGAGCAGTACTTC

j_call: TRBJ2-7
v_call: TRBV5-1
clone_size: NA
d_call: TRBD2
cdr3_aa: CASSLDSGSSYEQYF
cdr3_nt: TGCGCCAGCAGCTTGGATAGCGGGAGCTCCTACGAGCAGTACTTC

j_call: TRBJ2-7
v_call: TRBV5-6
clone_size: NA
d_call: NA
cdr3_aa: CASSVELAYHEQYF
cdr3_nt: TGTGCCAGCAGCGTAGAGCTAGCGTACCACGAGCAGTACTTC

j_call: TRBJ2-7
v_call: TRBV5-1
clone_size: NA
d_call: NA
cdr3_aa: CASSRTGGRYEQYF
cdr3_nt: TGCGCCAGCAGCCGGACGGGGGGCCGCTACGAGCAGTACTTC

j_call: TRBJ2-1
v_call: TRBV15
clone_size: NA
d_call: TRBD1
cdr3_aa: CATSRGIGQGDHNEQFF
cdr3_nt: TGTGCCACCAGCAGAGGTATAGGACAGGGTGATCACAATGAGCAGTTCTTC

j_call: TRBJ2-7
v_call: TRBV7-9
clone_size: NA
d_call: NA
cdr3_aa: CASSLETHEQYF
cdr3_nt: TGTGCCAGCAGCTTAGAGACCCACGAGCAGTACTTC

j_call: TRBJ1-2
v_call: TRBV6-1
clone_size: NA
d_call: NA
cdr3_aa: CASRREDAYGYTF
cdr3_nt: TGTGCCAGCAGAAGGGAGGACGCCTATGGCTACACCTTC

j_call: TRBJ2-1
v_call: TRBV5-1
clone_size: NA
d_call: TRBD2
cdr3_aa: CASSLGSGGLEQFF
cdr3_nt: TGCGCCAGCAGCTTGGGGTCGGGAGGCCTTGAGCAGTTCTTC

j_call: TRBJ1-1
v_call: TRBV19
clone_size: NA
d_call: TRBD1
cdr3_aa: CASSTTFWDRGPGMVTEAFF
cdr3_nt: TGTGCCAGTAGTACTACGTTTTGGGACAGGGGACCAGGGATGGTCACTGAAGCTTTCTTT

j_call: TRBJ2-3
v_call: TRBV28
clone_size: NA
d_call: NA
cdr3_aa: CASGGSMPDTQYF
cdr3_nt: TGTGCCAGCGGGGGCAGCATGCCAGATACGCAGTATTTT

j_call: TRBJ1-1
v_call: TRBV5-1
clone_size: NA
d_call: NA
cdr3_aa: CASSLDGVGTEAFF
cdr3_nt: TGCGCCAGCAGCTTGGATGGGGTAGGGACTGAAGCTTTCTTT

j_call: TRBJ2-3
v_call: TRBV6-1
clone_size: NA
d_call: NA
cdr3_aa: CASSESLFWNTQYF
cdr3_nt: TGTGCCAGCAGTGAATCCTTGTTTTGGAATACGCAGTATTTT